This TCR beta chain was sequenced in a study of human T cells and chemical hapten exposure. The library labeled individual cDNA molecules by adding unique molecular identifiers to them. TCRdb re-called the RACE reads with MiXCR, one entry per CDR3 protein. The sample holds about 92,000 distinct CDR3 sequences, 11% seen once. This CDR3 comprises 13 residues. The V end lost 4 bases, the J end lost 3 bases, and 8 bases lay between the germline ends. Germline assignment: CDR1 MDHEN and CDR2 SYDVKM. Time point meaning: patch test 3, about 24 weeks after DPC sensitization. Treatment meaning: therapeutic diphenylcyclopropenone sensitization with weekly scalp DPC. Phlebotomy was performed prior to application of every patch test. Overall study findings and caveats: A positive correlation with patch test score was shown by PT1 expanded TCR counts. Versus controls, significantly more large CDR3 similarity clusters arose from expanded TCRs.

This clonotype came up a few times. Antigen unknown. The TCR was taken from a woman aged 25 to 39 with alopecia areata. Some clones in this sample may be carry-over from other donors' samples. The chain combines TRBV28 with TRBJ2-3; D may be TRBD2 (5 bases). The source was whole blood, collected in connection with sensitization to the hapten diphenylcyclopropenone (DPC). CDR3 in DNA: TGTGCCAGCAGTTGGACTCTTACAGATACGCAGTATTTT. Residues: CASSWTLTDTQYF.